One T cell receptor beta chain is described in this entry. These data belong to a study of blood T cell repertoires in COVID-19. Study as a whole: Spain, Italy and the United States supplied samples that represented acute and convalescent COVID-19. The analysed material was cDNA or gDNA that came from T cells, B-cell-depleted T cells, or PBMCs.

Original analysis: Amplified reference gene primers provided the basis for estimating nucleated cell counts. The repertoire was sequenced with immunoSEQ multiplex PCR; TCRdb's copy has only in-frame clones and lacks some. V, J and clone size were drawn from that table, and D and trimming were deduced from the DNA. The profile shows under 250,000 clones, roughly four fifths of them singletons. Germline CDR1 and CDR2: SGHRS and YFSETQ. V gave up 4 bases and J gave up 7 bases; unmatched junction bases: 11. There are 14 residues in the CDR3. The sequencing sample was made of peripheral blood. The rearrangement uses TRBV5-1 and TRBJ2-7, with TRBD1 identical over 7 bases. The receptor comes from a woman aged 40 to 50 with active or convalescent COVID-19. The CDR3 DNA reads TGCGCCAGCAGCACTAGACAGGGCACGGGGGAGCAGTACTTC. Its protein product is CASSTRQGTGEQYF.